This T cell receptor (beta chain) was captured in a study of blood T cell repertoires in COVID-19. V gave up 1 base and J gave up 0 bases, with 6 bases separating them. This CDR3 contains 14 residues. The germline CDR1 and CDR2 sequences are LNHNV and YYDKDF (reference sequence). Repertoires were generated with immunoSEQ multiplex PCR, while TCRdb's copy carries only in-frame clones and drops some. The repertoire holds 150,000 to 200,000 clones, with about 91% as singletons. Sequenced: peripheral blood. The receptor's source is a woman younger than 45 with acute or convalescent COVID-19. The V gene is TRBV15, the J gene TRBJ1-2; D gene unclear. The CDR3 reads CATSRVLPNYGYTF. CDR3 in DNA: TGTGCCACCAGCAGAGTCCTCCCTAACTATGGCTACACCTTC. The whole variable domain, filled in from reference TRBV15 and TRBJ1-2, reads DAMVIQNPRYQVTQFGKPVTLSCSQTLNHNVMYWYQQKSSQAPKLLFHYYDKDFNNEADTPDNFQSRRPNTSFCFLDIRSPGLGDTAMYLCATSRVLPNYGYTFGSGTRLTVV.